A single sample gave rise to the 29 T cell receptor beta chains below, sequenced in a study of cytomegalovirus exposure and HLA in healthy donors. The PCR employed 60 Vbeta primers together with 13 Jbeta primers. Generated by immunoSEQ multiplex PCR, the TCRdb table keeps only in-frame clones and is missing some. The sample lists about 150,000 clones; 64% were seen once. Material for sequencing was PBMCs. These TCRs come from a woman in her 30s in good health and CMV-seropositive.

The rearrangement uses TRBV14 and TRBJ2-5, with TRBD1 as a possible D gene (5 bases). Trimming pared 0 bases from V and 4 bases from J, leaving 9 bases between. The CDR3 runs 14 residues. CDR1 and CDR2 from the germline V gene are SGHDN and FVKESK. The CDR3: CASSQDVQGETQYF. The CDR3 coding sequence is TGTGCCAGCAGCCAAGACGTGCAGGGAGAGACCCAGTACTTC. The whole variable domain, remainder taken from reference TRBV14 and TRBJ2-5, is EAGVTQFPSHSVIEKGQTVTLRCDPISGHDNLYWYRRVMGKEIKFLLHFVKESKQDESGMPNNRFLAERTGGTYSTLKVQPAELEDSGVYFCASSQDVQGETQYFGPGTRLLVL.

Notes on this clone: Relative to the germline gene, one junction end is altered; a read error may explain this. The chain is built from TRBV19 and TRBJ2-1, with D tentatively TRBD2 (6 bases). The CDR3 loop spans 14 amino acids. CDR1 and CDR2 (germline): LNHDA, SQIVND (reference sequence). The CDR3 protein is CASSLERVGNEQFF. Here the CDR3 DNA reads TGTGCCAGTAGTTTAGAGCGGGTTGGCAATGAGCAGTTCTTC.

This clone was seen a single time. J is TRBJ1-6 and V is TRBV4-2, with D uncertain. Germline assignment: CDR1 LGHNA and CDR2 YNFKEQ. The V gene lost 0 bases and the J gene lost 3 bases, with 9 bases spanning the gap. The CDR3 has 16 residues. The CDR3 loop reads CASSQDLRDYNSPLHF. DNA of the CDR3: TGTGCCAGCAGCCAAGATCTCCGGGACTATAATTCACCCCTCCACTTT.

This clone appeared a few times. This chain links TRBV5-6 with TRBJ1-5, with D uncertain. The germline V gene has CDR1 SGHDT and CDR2 YYEEEE. The CDR3 extends over 12 amino acids. Trimming shortened V by 1 base and J by 4 bases, and 3 bases separated the two germline ends. The CDR3 nucleotides read TGTGCCAGCAGCTTGCCTAATCAGCCCCAGCATTTT. It encodes CASSLPNQPQHF.

As for this clone: It may be a read error: a sequence one base away is much more abundant. Written as DNA, the CDR3 is TGTGCCAGCAGTTCTACAGGGGCCACTGAAGCTTTCTTT. Encoded protein: CASSSTGATEAFF. The chain joins TRBV6-4 to TRBJ1-1; TRBD1 matches 7 bases. Germline V gene data show CDR1 as MRHNA and CDR2 as SNTAGT. CDR3 length equals 13 residues. After removal of 5 bases from V and 4 bases from J, the junction contained 4 bases not matched to a gene.

The rearrangement links TRBV11-3 to TRBJ2-5, with a tentative D call TRBD2 (5 bases). There are 16 residues in the CDR3. CDR1 and CDR2 (germline): SGHNT, YENEEA. Trimming stripped 1 base from V and 1 base from J, with 13 bases between. The chain's CDR3 is CASSLVAGAPQETQYF. The CDR3 nucleotides are TGTGCCAGCAGCTTAGTTGCGGGCGCACCCCAAGAGACCCAGTACTTC.

This sequence joins TRBV7-8 and TRBJ1-6, with D tentatively TRBD1 (6 bases). The CDR3 is 15 amino acids. CDR1 is SGHVS and CDR2 is FQNEAQ in the germline V gene. Trimming removed 2 bases at V and 4 bases at J, with 9 bases between. The CDR3 DNA is TGTGCCAGCAGCTTACTAACAGGGTATAATTCACCCCTCCACTTT. Translation: CASSLLTGYNSPLHF.

The chain links TRBV9 to TRBJ2-1, with 14 bases fitting TRBD2. V shed 3 bases, J shed 9 bases, and the junction held 5 bases outside the gene matches. The length of the CDR3 is 15 residues. CDR1 SGDLS and CDR2 YYNGEE come from the germline V gene. CDR3 region: CASSGLAGGRGEQFF. Written as DNA, the CDR3 is TGTGCCAGCAGCGGACTAGCGGGAGGGCGTGGTGAGCAGTTCTTC.

V and J are TRBV29-1 and TRBJ2-5; 9 nucleotides match TRBD2. This CDR3 is 13 amino acids long. Germline assignment: CDR1 SQVTM and CDR2 ANQGSEA. V lost 5 bases, J lost 2 bases, and 3 bases stayed unmatched. The chain's CDR3 is CSVSGRLQETQYF. Written as DNA, the CDR3 is TGCAGCGTTAGCGGGAGGTTACAAGAGACCCAGTACTTC.

This chain links TRBV30 with TRBJ1-2; TRBD1 is a possible D gene (6 bases). The CDR3 consists of 11 residues. V lost 5 bases, J lost 9 bases, and 13 bases lay in between. Germline CDR1 is GTSNPN and CDR2 is SVGIG (reference sequence). This CDR3 reads CAWYREGSYTF. The DNA of the CDR3 is TGTGCCTGGTACAGGGAAGGAAGCTACACCTTC.

J is TRBJ2-1 and V is TRBV7-3; D is uncertain. The germline gives CDR1 SGHTA, CDR2 FQGTGA. This CDR3 contains 12 residues. V was shortened by 5 bases and J by 7 bases, with 9 bases between the two germline ends. The CDR3 protein is CASSMTRNEQFF. The CDR3 nucleotides read TGTGCCAGCAGCATGACCAGGAATGAGCAGTTCTTC.

The chain carries TRBV5-1 and TRBJ2-1; 8 bases map to TRBD1. The junction had 7 bases not matched to a gene; V was cut back by 5 bases and J by 3 bases. The length of the CDR3 is 15 residues. Germline CDR1 and CDR2: SGHRS and YFSETQ. CDR3 bases: TGCGCCAGCAGATCCACAGGGGGGCACTACAATGAGCAGTTCTTC. Translation gives CASRSTGGHYNEQFF.

The CDR3 here is CASSKKTGTGSIRNQPQHF. As DNA, the CDR3 is TGTGCCAGCAGCAAAAAAACCGGGACAGGGTCTATTCGCAATCAGCCCCAGCATTTT. The chain carries TRBV21-1 and TRBJ1-5; TRBD1 is the table's D call, not checked against the DNA. TRBV21-1 has pseudogene status. The CDR3 spans 19 residues.

V gene TRBV5-8 combines with J gene TRBJ1-5; 8 bases are shared with TRBD1. This CDR3 spans 15 amino acids. Germline loops: CDR1 SGHTS, CDR2 YDEGEE. Trimming cost V 4 bases and J 4 bases; bases outside gene matches: 7. The CDR3 DNA is TGTGCCAGCAGCCCGCAGGGGGCGCGAAATCAGCCCCAGCATTTT. Encoded protein: CASSPQGARNQPQHF.

In this sample, this clone turned up a few times. J is TRBJ2-1 and V is TRBV7-2; a possible D gene is TRBD2 (5 bases). The CDR3 consists of 16 residues. V lost 1 base, J lost 4 bases, and 14 bases lay in between. The germline gives CDR1 SGHTA, CDR2 FQGNSA. CDR3 amino acids: CASSLVRLTVYNEQFF. The CDR3 DNA reads TGTGCCAGCAGCTTAGTTCGACTAACTGTTTACAATGAGCAGTTCTTC.

The chain employs TRBV14 and TRBJ1-1; D is undetermined. The CDR3 totals 14 residues. The germline gives CDR1 SGHDN, CDR2 FVKESK. Between the trimmed V and J ends, which lost 1 base and 6 bases, there was a span of 12 bases. The DNA of the CDR3 is TGTGCCAGCAGCCAAGTAGGAGTTTCGGCTGAAGCTTTCTTT. Translated: CASSQVGVSAEAFF.

The chain carries TRBV5-4 and TRBJ2-5; perhaps TRBD1 as D (5 bases). CDR1 SGHNT and CDR2 YYREEE come from the germline V gene (reference sequence). The CDR3 has 15 amino acids. V shed 4 bases and J shed 5 bases, with 18 bases lying between them. CDR3 protein: CASSRPSKGPETQYF. CDR3 DNA: TGTGCCAGCAGCCGTCCTTCGAAGGGGCCGGAGACCCAGTACTTC.

This chain uses TRBV7-3 with TRBJ2-3; 8 nucleotides agree with TRBD2. Germline values: CDR1 SGHTA, CDR2 FQGTGA. V was pared by 5 bases and J by 6 bases, with 10 bases of the junction left unmatched. This CDR3 has 15 residues. The CDR3 coding sequence is TGTGCCAGCAGCAGAGCGGGGGCACTCTTGGATACGCAGTATTTT. Its protein product is CASSRAGALLDTQYF.

This clone was seen only once. V gene TRBV11-2 combines with J gene TRBJ1-2; 7 positions match TRBD1. Looked up from germline, CDR1 is SGHAT and CDR2 is FQNNGV. After removal of 5 bases from V and 2 bases from J, the junction contained 5 bases not matched to a gene. The CDR3 covers 14 residues. The CDR3 DNA sequence: TGTGCCAGCAGCCTTCAGACAGGGAACTATGGCTACACCTTC. This encodes CASSLQTGNYGYTF. Based on the CDR3 plus reference TRBV11-2 and TRBJ1-2, the full variable domain is EAGVAQSPRYKIIEKRQSVAFWCNPISGHATLYWYQQILGQGPKLLIQFQNNGVVDDSQLPKDRFSAERLKGVDSTLKIQPAKLEDSAVYLCASSLQTGNYGYTFGSGTRLTVV.

The J gene is TRBJ1-2, the V gene TRBV21-1; the table's D gene call, TRBD1, was not cross checked with the DNA. TRBV21-1 is tagged as a pseudogene. The CDR3 is 14 residues long. CDR3 protein: CASSGTAYSRGYTF. As DNA, the CDR3 is TGTGCCAGCAGCGGGACAGCCTATTCGAGGGGCTACACCTTC.

This chain joins TRBV15 and TRBJ2-5; D gene uncertain. CDR3 length equals 14 residues. Germline lookup yields CDR1 LNHNV and CDR2 YYDKDF (reference sequence). Trimming took off 5 bases at V and 4 bases at J, with 14 bases between the two ends. CDR3 amino acids: CATSPRGIAETQYF. The CDR3 DNA reads TGTGCCACCAGCCCGAGAGGCATAGCAGAGACCCAGTACTTC.

In this sample, this clone turned up a few times. The chain joins TRBV9 to TRBJ2-2; D ambiguous. Trimming removed 0 bases at V and 3 bases at J, with 9 bases between. This CDR3 comprises 15 residues. Germline V lookup: CDR1 SGDLS, CDR2 YYNGEE. Here the CDR3 reads CASSVGSVDTGELFF. The CDR3, as DNA: TGTGCCAGCAGCGTAGGATCAGTGGACACCGGGGAGCTGTTTTTT.

The chain carries TRBV30 and TRBJ1-6; 7 bases fit TRBD1. Germline V gene lookup returns CDR1 GTSNPN and CDR2 SVGIG (reference sequence). This CDR3 contains 14 residues. J was trimmed by 10 bases and V by 8 bases; bases with no gene match: 14. The CDR3 here is CALEERGLGSPLHF. The CDR3 DNA reads TGTGCCCTAGAAGAAAGGGGGCTAGGGTCACCCCTCCACTTT.

The chain joins TRBV13 to TRBJ2-7; 8 bases align to TRBD2. V shed 3 bases and J 2 bases; nucleotides not matched to a gene: 3. CDR3 size: 14 residues. Germline CDR1 and CDR2: PRHDT and FYEKMQ (reference sequence). The CDR3 DNA sequence: TGTGCCAGCAGCTTGGGACTAGGACCCTACGAGCAGTACTTC. Protein sequence: CASSLGLGPYEQYF.

This chain uses TRBV2 with TRBJ1-2; a weak D match, TRBD1 (5 bases). Germline lookup yields CDR1 SNHLY and CDR2 FYNNEI. V lost 6 bases to trimming and J lost 4 bases, with 15 bases between them. The CDR3 sequence is 14 residues long. The CDR3 sequence is CASRDGGVGYGYTF. As DNA, the CDR3 is TGTGCCAGCAGAGACGGAGGGGTTGGCTATGGCTACACCTTC.

The chain is built from TRBV6-1 and TRBJ1-6, with D possibly TRBD1 on 5 matching bases. This CDR3 spans 18 amino acids. CDR1 and CDR2 (germline): MNHNS, SASEGT. The ends were cut back, 2 bases at V and 4 bases at J, with 18 bases in the middle. The CDR3 reads CASSETYRGLWYNSPLHF. The CDR3 DNA reads TGTGCCAGCAGTGAAACTTATAGGGGATTATGGTATAATTCACCCCTCCACTTT.

In DNA form, the CDR3 reads TGTGCCAGCAGCTTATTAAGGGGAAAAACTGAAGCTTTCTTT. This encodes CASSLLRGKTEAFF. This chain uses TRBV7-6 with TRBJ1-1; D is possibly TRBD1 (5 bases). CDR3 length equals 14 residues. Per germline, CDR1 SGHVS and CDR2 FNYEAQ. V gave up 2 bases and J gave up 5 bases, with 12 bases separating them.

This rearrangement joins TRBV5-6 to TRBJ2-1, with unresolved D. CDR3 size: 11 residues. Between the trimmed V and J ends, which lost 2 bases and 9 bases, there was a span of 6 bases. Per germline, CDR1 SGHDT and CDR2 YYEEEE. The CDR3 protein is CASSLTGEQFF. In DNA form, the CDR3 reads TGTGCCAGCAGCTTAACGGGTGAGCAGTTCTTC.

This clone was picked up one time. The CDR3 sequence: CASSGGGTGDYEQYF. The CDR3 DNA reads as TGTGCCAGCAGCGGAGGAGGGACAGGAGACTACGAGCAGTACTTC. J is TRBJ2-7 and V is TRBV28, with 8 bases fitting TRBD1. The trim removed 6 bases at V and 3 bases at J, leaving 10 bases unmatched. This CDR3 has 15 amino acids. Germline V gene lookup returns CDR1 MDHEN and CDR2 SYDVKM. Full variable domain (rest looked up from reference TRBV28 and TRBJ2-7): DVKVTQSSRYLVKRTGEKVFLECVQDMDHENMFWYRQDPGLGLRLIYFSYDVKMKEKGDIPEGYSVSREKKERFSLILESASTNQTSMYLCASSGGGTGDYEQYFGPGTRLTVT.